The sequence of this TCR beta chain was determined in a study of blood T cells in healthy people across ages. Regarding the study as a whole: Changes seen in expanded clonotypes were possibly confounded by donor CMV status left unknown. Age brought a roughly linear fall in TCR beta diversity measured per million T cells.

Many counts were recorded for this clonotype. What it recognizes is unknown. Each sample used at least 6 million PBMCs. A second roughly 6 to 11 cycle PCR used barcoded and J-beta primers. TCRdb re-called the 5' RACE reads with MiXCR, one entry per CDR3 protein. The sample includes approximately 880,000 distinct CDR3 sequences, approximately 49% seen only once; the top ten take around an eighth. CDR1 is MNHEY and CDR2 is SMNVEV in the germline V gene (reference sequence). Trimming removed 3 bases at V and 2 bases at J, with 13 bases between. The CDR3 has 15 residues. Sequencing input: blood. This clonotype originated in a man aged 25-45 years in good health. V gene TRBV27 combines with J gene TRBJ2-5; possibly TRBD1 for D (5 bases). The CDR3 sequence is CASSLGNTGQETQYF. The DNA of the CDR3 is TGTGCCAGCAGTTTGGGCAACACAGGTCAAGAGACCCAGTACTTC.